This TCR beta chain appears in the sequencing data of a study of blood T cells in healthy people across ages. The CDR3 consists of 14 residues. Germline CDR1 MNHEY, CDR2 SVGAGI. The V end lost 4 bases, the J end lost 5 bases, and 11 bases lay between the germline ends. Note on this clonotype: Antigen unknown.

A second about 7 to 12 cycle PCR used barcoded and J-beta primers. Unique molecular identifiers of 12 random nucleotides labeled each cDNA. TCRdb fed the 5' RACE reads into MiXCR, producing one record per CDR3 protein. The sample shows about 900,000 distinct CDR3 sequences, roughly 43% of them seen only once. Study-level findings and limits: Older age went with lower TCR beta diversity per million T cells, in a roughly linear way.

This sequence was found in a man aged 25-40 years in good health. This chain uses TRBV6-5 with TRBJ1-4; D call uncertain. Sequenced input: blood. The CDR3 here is CASSFPTWNEKLFF. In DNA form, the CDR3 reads TGTGCCAGCAGTTTCCCGACCTGGAATGAAAAACTGTTTTTT.